These T cell receptor beta chains were read from a single sample in a study of cytomegalovirus exposure and HLA in healthy donors. Sequencing was performed with immunoSEQ multiplex PCR; in TCRdb, only in-frame clones are kept and a portion is missing. This table has 84,000 or so clones, 65% to 85% appearing once. Sequencing was performed on PBMCs. The receptors stem from a man aged 30 to 39 in good health and CMV-seronegative. Both conserved end residues are trimmed from each CDR3.

V gene: TRBV2
J gene: TRBJ2-6
CDR3 length: 14
CDR3 protein: ASSDRVGSGANVLT

V gene: TRBV11-3
J gene: TRBJ2-7
CDR3 length: 11
CDR3 protein: ASSLRGRVGQY

V gene: TRBV30
J gene: TRBJ2-3
CDR3 length: 10
CDR3 protein: AWTGGADTQY

V gene: TRBV6-5
J gene: TRBJ1-2
CDR3 length: 13
CDR3 protein: ASIDPGVPNYGHT

V gene: TRBV19
J gene: TRBJ1-5
CDR3 length: 13
CDR3 protein: ASNSGGQINQPQH

V gene: TRBV27
J gene: TRBJ1-6
CDR3 length: 14
CDR3 protein: ASSFGRGTGDSPLH

V gene: TRBV2
J gene: TRBJ2-7
CDR3 length: 9
CDR3 protein: ASTNSYEQY

V gene: TRBV29-1
J gene: TRBJ1-2
CDR3 length: 11
CDR3 protein: SVVEGVNYGYT

V gene: TRBV28
J gene: TRBJ1-4
CDR3 length: 12
CDR3 protein: ASRPPGDSEKLF

V gene: TRBV2
J gene: TRBJ2-1
CDR3 length: 14
CDR3 protein: ASSAEGRSSYNEQF

V gene: TRBV7-9
J gene: TRBJ2-7
CDR3 length: 17
CDR3 protein: ASSALELLAGGYPYEQY

V gene: TRBV30
J gene: TRBJ2-1
CDR3 length: 11
CDR3 protein: AWSVGGGREQF

V gene: TRBV5-3
J gene: TRBJ1-4
CDR3 length: 13
CDR3 protein: ARSVDGTGGEKLF

V gene: TRBV5-1
J gene: TRBJ2-3
CDR3 length: 14
CDR3 protein: ASSSIGQGATDTQY

V gene: TRBV19
J gene: TRBJ1-1
CDR3 length: 17
CDR3 protein: ASSPSSGTGMRLNTEAF

V gene: TRBV7-2
J gene: TRBJ2-4
CDR3 length: 13
CDR3 protein: ASSLARGENQIQY

V gene: TRBV9
J gene: TRBJ2-7
CDR3 length: 12
CDR3 protein: ASSVEGGRYEQY

V gene: TRBV7-8
J gene: TRBJ1-2
CDR3 length: 12
CDR3 protein: ASSLARGNYGYT

V gene: TRBV7-9
J gene: TRBJ1-5
CDR3 length: 13
CDR3 protein: ASSGQGDSNQPQH

V gene: TRBV9
J gene: TRBJ2-7
CDR3 length: 12
CDR3 protein: ASSVRDTSYEQY

V gene: TRBV7-9
J gene: TRBJ1-1
CDR3 length: 12
CDR3 protein: ASSWADRDAEAF

V gene: TRBV6-6
J gene: TRBJ2-3
CDR3 length: 14
CDR3 protein: ASSYMIGGAADTQY